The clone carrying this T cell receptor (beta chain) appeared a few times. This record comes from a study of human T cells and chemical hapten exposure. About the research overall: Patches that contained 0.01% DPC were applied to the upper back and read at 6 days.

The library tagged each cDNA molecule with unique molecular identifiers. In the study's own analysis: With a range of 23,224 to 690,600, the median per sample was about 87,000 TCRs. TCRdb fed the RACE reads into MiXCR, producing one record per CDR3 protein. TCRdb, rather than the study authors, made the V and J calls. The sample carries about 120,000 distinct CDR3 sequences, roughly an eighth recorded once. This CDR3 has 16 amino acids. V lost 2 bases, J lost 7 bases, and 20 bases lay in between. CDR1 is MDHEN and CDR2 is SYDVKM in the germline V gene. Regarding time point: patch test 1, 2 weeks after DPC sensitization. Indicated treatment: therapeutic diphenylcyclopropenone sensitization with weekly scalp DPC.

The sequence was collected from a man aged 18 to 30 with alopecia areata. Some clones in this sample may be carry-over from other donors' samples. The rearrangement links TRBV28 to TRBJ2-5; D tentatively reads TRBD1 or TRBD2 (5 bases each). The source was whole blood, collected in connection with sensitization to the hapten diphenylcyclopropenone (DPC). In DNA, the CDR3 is TGTGCCAGCAGTTTAGGGGCCGGGCGGGCCTTGGGGACCCAGTACTTC. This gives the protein CASSLGAGRALGTQYF.